Listed below are T cell receptor beta chains from one sample, sequenced in a study of OX40 agonist ivuxolimab in advanced cancers. Clones were sequenced by immunoSEQ multiplex PCR, and TCRdb holds only the in-frame ones, with some missing. The sample lists about 74,000 clones, around 80% occurring once. The sequences come from CD4+ or CD8+ T cells sorted from blood, collected in a trial of the OX40 agonist ivuxolimab. Every receptor here comes from an adult with an advanced solid tumor such as melanoma, head and neck, liver or kidney cancer. CDR3s include the opening cysteine and the closing phenylalanine or tryptophan. The D gene is left open where the match is weak. A clone size is listed for some rows: how often the clone was seen (once, few, many), or a class if it is expanded.

d_gene: TRBD2
abundance: NA
j_gene: TRBJ2-1
v_gene: TRBV27
CDR3aa: CASGSSGGSYYNEQFF
CDR3nt: TGTGCCAGCGGTTCTTCTGGCGGGAGTTATTACAATGAGCAGTTCTTC

d_gene: NA
abundance: NA
j_gene: TRBJ2-1
v_gene: TRBV6-5
CDR3aa: CASSYDRSRNEQFF
CDR3nt: TGTGCCAGCAGTTATGACCGTAGCCGCAATGAGCAGTTCTTC

d_gene: NA
abundance: NA
j_gene: TRBJ2-1
v_gene: TRBV18
CDR3aa: CASSARSTGEQFF
CDR3nt: TGTGCCAGCTCAGCCCGGTCCACGGGTGAGCAGTTCTTC

d_gene: NA
abundance: NA
j_gene: TRBJ2-5
v_gene: TRBV25-1
CDR3aa: CASAGRGERRETQYF
CDR3nt: TGTGCCAGCGCGGGGAGGGGGGAACGAAGGGAGACCCAGTACTTC

d_gene: NA
abundance: NA
j_gene: TRBJ1-3
v_gene: TRBV7-6
CDR3aa: CASSSGGLGNTIYF
CDR3nt: TGTGCCAGCAGCTCTGGGGGGCTTGGAAACACCATATATTTT

d_gene: TRBD2
abundance: NA
j_gene: TRBJ2-5
v_gene: TRBV5-4
CDR3aa: CASSLTSGGAGETQYF
CDR3nt: TGTGCCAGCAGCTTAACTAGCGGGGGGGCCGGGGAGACCCAGTACTTC

d_gene: TRBD2
abundance: once
j_gene: TRBJ2-3
v_gene: TRBV10-3
CDR3aa: CAISVLAGDTDTQYF
CDR3nt: TGTGCCATCAGTGTATTAGCGGGGGACACAGATACGCAGTATTTT

d_gene: NA
abundance: NA
j_gene: TRBJ2-1
v_gene: TRBV10-3
CDR3aa: CAISELGSDQPPNNEQFF
CDR3nt: TGTGCCATCAGTGAGCTTGGTAGCGACCAACCCCCGAACAATGAGCAGTTCTTC

d_gene: NA
abundance: NA
j_gene: TRBJ1-2
v_gene: TRBV6-1
CDR3aa: CASTPGENNYGYTF
CDR3nt: TGTGCCAGCACCCCGGGAGAAAACAACTATGGCTACACCTTC

d_gene: TRBD2
abundance: NA
j_gene: TRBJ2-3
v_gene: TRBV4-2
CDR3aa: CASSLPLAGETDTQYF
CDR3nt: TGTGCCAGCAGCCTCCCGCTAGCGGGAGAAACAGATACGCAGTATTTT

d_gene: NA
abundance: NA
j_gene: TRBJ2-3
v_gene: TRBV9
CDR3aa: CASSPRGDADTQYF
CDR3nt: TGTGCCAGCAGCCCCAGGGGTGACGCAGATACGCAGTATTTT

d_gene: NA
abundance: NA
j_gene: TRBJ1-1
v_gene: TRBV10-3
CDR3aa: CAISEQTGDTEAFF
CDR3nt: TGTGCCATCAGTGAGCAGACCGGGGACACTGAAGCTTTCTTT

d_gene: NA
abundance: NA
j_gene: TRBJ2-7
v_gene: TRBV6-5
CDR3aa: CASSYSAASYEQYF
CDR3nt: TGTGCCAGCAGTTACTCGGCAGCATCCTACGAGCAGTACTTC

d_gene: NA
abundance: NA
j_gene: TRBJ1-1
v_gene: TRBV28
CDR3aa: CASSPPGSRPEAFF
CDR3nt: TGTGCCAGCAGTCCCCCGGGCAGCCGCCCTGAAGCTTTCTTT

d_gene: NA
abundance: few
j_gene: TRBJ1-2
v_gene: TRBV6-5
CDR3aa: CASRPRAGPTYGYTF
CDR3nt: TGTGCCAGCAGGCCCAGGGCTGGCCCGACTTATGGCTACACCTTC

d_gene: TRBD2
abundance: NA
j_gene: TRBJ2-7
v_gene: TRBV9
CDR3aa: CASSIGLAGGDEQYF
CDR3nt: TGTGCCAGCAGCATCGGACTAGCGGGAGGGGACGAGCAGTACTTC

d_gene: NA
abundance: NA
j_gene: TRBJ1-3
v_gene: TRBV2
CDR3aa: CASSSDTSGNTIYF
CDR3nt: TGTGCCAGCAGTTCGGACACCTCTGGAAACACCATATATTTT

d_gene: NA
abundance: NA
j_gene: TRBJ2-6
v_gene: TRBV19
CDR3aa: CASSIGGLSVWGNVLTF
CDR3nt: TGTGCCAGTAGTATAGGGGGACTGTCGGTGTGGGGCAACGTCCTGACTTTC

d_gene: TRBD1
abundance: once
j_gene: TRBJ1-1
v_gene: TRBV2
CDR3aa: CASGTGVSEAFF
CDR3nt: TGTGCCAGCGGGACAGGCGTTTCTGAAGCTTTCTTT

d_gene: NA
abundance: NA
j_gene: TRBJ1-5
v_gene: TRBV7-2
CDR3aa: CASSLGSWNQPQHF
CDR3nt: TGTGCCAGCAGCTTAGGATCGTGGAATCAGCCCCAGCATTTT

d_gene: TRBD2
abundance: few
j_gene: TRBJ2-3
v_gene: TRBV6-1
CDR3aa: CASSVAGEDTQYF
CDR3nt: TGTGCCAGCAGTGTGGCGGGGGAGGATACGCAGTATTTT

d_gene: NA
abundance: NA
j_gene: TRBJ2-1
v_gene: TRBV19
CDR3aa: CASRAGGLLGNEQFF
CDR3nt: TGTGCCAGTAGGGCCGGAGGGCTTCTGGGCAATGAGCAGTTCTTC

d_gene: NA
abundance: NA
j_gene: TRBJ2-7
v_gene: TRBV27
CDR3aa: CASSFPSGEQYF
CDR3nt: TGTGCCAGCAGTTTTCCCTCTGGAGAGCAGTACTTC

d_gene: NA
abundance: NA
j_gene: TRBJ2-2
v_gene: TRBV5-1
CDR3aa: CASSYQGNTGELFF
CDR3nt: TGCGCCAGCAGCTATCAAGGGAACACCGGGGAGCTGTTTTTT

d_gene: TRBD1
abundance: few
j_gene: TRBJ2-7
v_gene: TRBV28
CDR3aa: CASIDRGQGGYEQYF
CDR3nt: TGTGCCAGCATCGATCGAGGACAGGGTGGGTACGAGCAGTACTTC

d_gene: NA
abundance: NA
j_gene: TRBJ1-1
v_gene: TRBV9
CDR3aa: CASSVVPVSAEAFF
CDR3nt: TGTGCCAGCAGCGTAGTACCCGTGTCAGCGGAAGCTTTCTTT

d_gene: NA
abundance: NA
j_gene: TRBJ1-5
v_gene: TRBV27
CDR3aa: CASSSLGPRNQPQHF
CDR3nt: TGTGCCAGCAGTTCCCTCGGGCCTCGTAATCAGCCCCAGCATTTT

d_gene: NA
abundance: once
j_gene: TRBJ1-6
v_gene: TRBV7-9
CDR3aa: CASSLTGNNSPLHF
CDR3nt: TGTGCCAGCAGCTTAACGGGCAATAATTCACCCCTCCACTTT

d_gene: NA
abundance: NA
j_gene: TRBJ2-5
v_gene: TRBV7-2
CDR3aa: CASGVQAGKETQYF
CDR3nt: TGTGCCAGCGGGGTTCAGGCAGGGAAAGAGACCCAGTACTTC

d_gene: NA
abundance: NA
j_gene: TRBJ2-1
v_gene: TRBV6-5
CDR3aa: CASSYLGTPFF
CDR3nt: TGTGCCAGCAGTTACCTCGGGACGCCGTTCTTC

d_gene: TRBD2
abundance: NA
j_gene: TRBJ2-1
v_gene: TRBV7-3
CDR3aa: CASSFGLAGGDEQFF
CDR3nt: TGTGCCAGCAGCTTCGGACTAGCGGGAGGCGATGAGCAGTTCTTC

d_gene: NA
abundance: NA
j_gene: TRBJ1-6
v_gene: TRBV11-1
CDR3aa: CASSDRVSPLHF
CDR3nt: TGTGCCAGCTCTGATAGGGTATCACCCCTCCACTTT

d_gene: TRBD2
abundance: NA
j_gene: TRBJ2-7
v_gene: TRBV19
CDR3aa: CASSIDLLAGEVAYEQYF
CDR3nt: TGTGCCAGTAGTATAGATCTACTAGCGGGAGAAGTTGCCTACGAGCAGTACTTC

d_gene: NA
abundance: NA
j_gene: TRBJ2-1
v_gene: TRBV4-3
CDR3aa: CASSQTGTNEQFF
CDR3nt: TGCGCCAGCAGCCAAACAGGGACCAATGAGCAGTTCTTC

d_gene: NA
abundance: NA
j_gene: TRBJ2-3
v_gene: TRBV28
CDR3aa: CASSRGALVTDTQYF
CDR3nt: TGTGCCAGCAGTAGGGGGGCGCTAGTCACAGATACGCAGTATTTT

d_gene: TRBD1
abundance: NA
j_gene: TRBJ1-5
v_gene: TRBV15
CDR3aa: CATSRDMGQGRNQPQHF
CDR3nt: TGTGCCACCAGCAGAGATATGGGACAGGGGCGCAATCAGCCCCAGCATTTT

d_gene: NA
abundance: NA
j_gene: TRBJ2-3
v_gene: TRBV5-4
CDR3aa: CASSPYRERTDTQYF
CDR3nt: TGTGCCAGCAGCCCTTACAGGGAACGCACAGATACGCAGTATTTT

d_gene: NA
abundance: NA
j_gene: TRBJ2-3
v_gene: TRBV7-9
CDR3aa: CASTLPGRTGKDTQYF
CDR3nt: TGTGCCAGCACCCTACCCGGACGGACTGGAAAAGATACGCAGTATTTT

d_gene: TRBD2
abundance: NA
j_gene: TRBJ2-2
v_gene: TRBV11-1
CDR3aa: CASSPRTSGNTGELFF
CDR3nt: TGTGCCAGCAGCCCCCGGACTAGCGGGAACACCGGGGAGCTGTTTTTT

d_gene: TRBD1
abundance: NA
j_gene: TRBJ1-2
v_gene: TRBV11-2
CDR3aa: CASSLAGQEFGYTF
CDR3nt: TGTGCCAGCAGCTTAGCGGGACAGGAATTTGGCTACACCTTC

d_gene: TRBD1
abundance: NA
j_gene: TRBJ1-5
v_gene: TRBV28
CDR3aa: CATTGTGTIRKGQPQHF
CDR3nt: TGTGCCACCACCGGGACAGGGACAATCAGGAAGGGTCAGCCCCAGCATTTT

d_gene: NA
abundance: NA
j_gene: TRBJ2-1
v_gene: TRBV5-1
CDR3aa: CASSLSVTGEQFF
CDR3nt: TGCGCCAGCAGTTTGTCTGTTACCGGTGAGCAGTTCTTC

d_gene: NA
abundance: NA
j_gene: TRBJ1-3
v_gene: TRBV28
CDR3aa: CASSGRILTGNTIYF
CDR3nt: TGTGCCAGCAGTGGACGGATATTGACTGGAAACACCATATATTTT

d_gene: TRBD1
abundance: NA
j_gene: TRBJ1-6
v_gene: TRBV27
CDR3aa: CASSLGDSNSPLHF
CDR3nt: TGTGCCAGCAGTTTAGGGGACAGCAATTCACCCCTCCACTTT

d_gene: NA
abundance: once
j_gene: TRBJ1-3
v_gene: TRBV7-8
CDR3aa: CASSLIARGTGNTIYF
CDR3nt: TGTGCCAGCAGCTTAATAGCCAGGGGCACTGGAAACACCATATATTTT

d_gene: NA
abundance: NA
j_gene: TRBJ2-5
v_gene: TRBV2
CDR3aa: CASSAYGTAGTQYF
CDR3nt: TGTGCCAGCAGTGCTTACGGGACAGCGGGGACCCAGTACTTC

d_gene: NA
abundance: NA
j_gene: TRBJ2-1
v_gene: TRBV10-2
CDR3aa: CASRVGDNEQFF
CDR3nt: TGCGCCAGCAGGGTGGGGGACAATGAGCAGTTCTTC

d_gene: NA
abundance: NA
j_gene: TRBJ2-1
v_gene: TRBV11-2
CDR3aa: CASSLEGPARQFF
CDR3nt: TGTGCCAGCAGCTTAGAGGGGCCCGCAAGACAGTTCTTC

d_gene: NA
abundance: NA
j_gene: TRBJ2-7
v_gene: TRBV7-9
CDR3aa: CASSSRLVEQYF
CDR3nt: TGTGCCAGCAGCAGTCGACTAGTTGAGCAGTACTTC

d_gene: NA
abundance: NA
j_gene: TRBJ2-1
v_gene: TRBV7-8
CDR3aa: CASSSARGWSYNEQFF
CDR3nt: TGTGCCAGCAGCTCGGCCCGGGGGTGGTCCTACAATGAGCAGTTCTTC

d_gene: NA
abundance: NA
j_gene: TRBJ2-6
v_gene: TRBV19
CDR3aa: CASSATDSGANVLTF
CDR3nt: TGTGCCAGTAGTGCGACAGACTCTGGGGCCAACGTCCTGACTTTC

d_gene: TRBD1
abundance: NA
j_gene: TRBJ1-6
v_gene: TRBV9
CDR3aa: CASSPSGGVNSPLHF
CDR3nt: TGTGCCAGCAGCCCTTCAGGGGGCGTCAATTCACCCCTCCACTTT

d_gene: NA
abundance: NA
j_gene: TRBJ1-4
v_gene: TRBV27
CDR3aa: CASSLNRRTNEKLFF
CDR3nt: TGTGCCAGCAGTTTAAACAGGCGGACTAATGAAAAACTGTTTTTT

d_gene: NA
abundance: NA
j_gene: TRBJ2-7
v_gene: TRBV28
CDR3aa: CASSFLTALTYEQYF
CDR3nt: TGTGCCAGCAGTTTCCTCACAGCACTCACCTACGAGCAGTACTTC

d_gene: TRBD1
abundance: few
j_gene: TRBJ2-7
v_gene: TRBV28
CDR3aa: CASSSTGTGGYEQYF
CDR3nt: TGTGCCAGCAGTTCTACCGGGACAGGGGGATACGAGCAGTACTTC

d_gene: NA
abundance: NA
j_gene: TRBJ2-3
v_gene: TRBV7-2
CDR3aa: CASSPPGLADTQYF
CDR3nt: TGTGCCAGCAGCCCCCCCGGTTTAGCAGATACGCAGTATTTT

d_gene: NA
abundance: NA
j_gene: TRBJ2-2
v_gene: TRBV7-9
CDR3aa: CASSFSHPTGELFF
CDR3nt: TGTGCCAGCAGCTTTTCACACCCTACCGGGGAGCTGTTTTTT

d_gene: NA
abundance: NA
j_gene: TRBJ1-1
v_gene: TRBV28
CDR3aa: CASSLQGGTTEAFF
CDR3nt: TGTGCCAGCAGTCTCCAGGGCGGTACGACTGAAGCTTTCTTT

d_gene: TRBD2
abundance: NA
j_gene: TRBJ2-7
v_gene: TRBV5-1
CDR3aa: CASSSAGGLYEQYF
CDR3nt: TGCGCCAGCAGCTCAGCGGGAGGCCTCTACGAGCAGTACTTC

d_gene: NA
abundance: NA
j_gene: TRBJ2-7
v_gene: TRBV28
CDR3aa: CASSFSRREGTYEQYF
CDR3nt: TGTGCCAGCAGTTTCAGCCGTCGCGAGGGAACCTACGAGCAGTACTTC